Detailed here is one TCR beta chain. Antigen specificity is unknown. Carrying unique molecular identifiers, the cDNA also gained a universal primer site through template switching. TCRdb recomputed calls from the 5' RACE reads with MiXCR, one row per CDR3 protein. Of 550,000 to 800,000 distinct CDR3 sequences listed, 7.1% were seen once; the top ten hold around 1.6%. The data were taken from a study of identical twins. With 3 bases clipped from V and 6 bases from J, the junction kept 6 bases outside the gene matches. This CDR3 region has 15 residues. CDR1 LNHNV and CDR2 YYDKDF come from the germline V gene (reference sequence). Study-level findings and limits: The study reached conclusions through statistical analysis that was cross-sectional, not following the same donors.

The data also belong to a second study, concerning yellow fever vaccine responses in identical twins.

This TCR came from a woman under 30 in good health. The chain joins TRBV15 to TRBJ2-2, with 8 bases that match TRBD1. The sample consisted of PBMCs. Written as DNA, the CDR3 is TGTGCCACCAGCAGCAGGACAGGGATGGCCGGGGAGCTGTTTTTT. Translated, it gives CATSSRTGMAGELFF.